Following are 30 T cell receptor beta chains from one sample sequenced in a study of blood T cell repertoires in COVID-19. Assay: immunoSEQ multiplex PCR; the TCRdb copy retains only in-frame clones and omits some. The sample shows 55,000 to 90,000 clones, roughly 91% of them seen only once. Material for sequencing was peripheral blood. The receptor set was obtained from a human donor in a cohort sampled during active COVID-19.

This chain links TRBV5-1 with TRBJ1-1, with D tentatively TRBD1 (6 bases). Germline V gives CDR1 SGHRS, CDR2 YFSETQ. V lost 6 bases and J lost 4, with 13 bases in between. The CDR3 totals 13 residues. CDR3 coding DNA: TGCGCCAGCAACAGGGAAGGGTCCACTGAAGCTTTCTTT. It specifies CASNREGSTEAFF.

The chain has TRBV5-4 and TRBJ2-7; possibly TRBD2 for D (5 bases). The germline V gene has CDR1 SGHNT and CDR2 YYREEE (reference sequence). The V and J ends lost 2 bases and 5 bases respectively, with 14 bases between them. The CDR3 is made up of 14 amino acids. The chain's CDR3 is CASSFPGYGNEQYF. As DNA, the CDR3 is TGTGCCAGCAGCTTCCCGGGATACGGAAACGAGCAGTACTTC.

The CDR3 sequence: CASSQKGFREGYGYTF. The DNA of the CDR3 is TGTGCCAGCAGTCAAAAGGGTTTCAGAGAGGGCTATGGCTACACCTTC. The chain is built from TRBV14 and TRBJ1-2, with D hard to call. From germline, CDR1 is SGHDN and CDR2 FVKESK. V gave up 6 bases and J gave up 4 bases, with 21 bases separating them. This CDR3 is 16 amino acids long.

The V and J genes are TRBV9 and TRBJ2-1, with 12 bases matching TRBD2. V shed 3 bases, J shed 8 bases, and the junction held 3 bases outside the gene matches. Germline CDR1 reads SGDLS; CDR2 reads YYNGEE. The CDR3 loop spans 14 amino acids. CDR3 in amino acids: CASSASGRADEQFF. The DNA of the CDR3 is TGTGCCAGCAGCGCTAGCGGGAGGGCCGATGAGCAGTTCTTC.

In regard to this clone: The sample holds other DNA sequences that translate to the same CDR3. The genes are TRBV4-1 and TRBJ2-7, with a tentative D call TRBD1 (5 bases). CDR1 is MGHRA and CDR2 is YSYEKL in the germline V gene. The CDR3 contains 15 residues. Trimming removed 1 base from V and 2 bases from J, with 12 bases in between. CDR3 in DNA: TGCGCCAGCAGCCAAGTACAAGGGGTCCCCTACGAGCAGTACTTC. It specifies CASSQVQGVPYEQYF.

The chain couples TRBV15 to TRBJ2-5, with 11 positions matching TRBD1. The junction had 2 bases not matched to a gene; V was cut back by 3 bases and J by 5 bases. The length of the CDR3 is 14 residues. Germline CDR1 reads LNHNV; CDR2 reads YYDKDF (reference sequence). CDR3 protein: CATSRDRGLETQYF. The DNA of the CDR3 is TGTGCCACCAGCAGGGACAGGGGGCTGGAGACCCAGTACTTC.

J is TRBJ2-5 and V is TRBV5-4, with 14 nucleotides matching TRBD2. Germline assignment: CDR1 SGHNT and CDR2 YYREEE (reference sequence). CDR3 size: 13 residues. V dropped 6 bases and J dropped 12; count of bases not matched to a gene: 7. CDR3 region: CASTFWGLAGEYF. The CDR3 nucleotides read TGTGCCAGCACCTTTTGGGGACTAGCGGGAGAGTACTTC.

The chain recombines TRBV7-9 with TRBJ2-5; 8 positions agree with TRBD2. The CDR3 loop spans 15 amino acids. J gave up 3 bases and V 2 bases, and 5 bases lay outside the gene matches. CDR1 is SEHNR and CDR2 is FQNEAQ in the germline V gene (reference sequence). CDR3 region: CASSLLGRAEETQYF. CDR3 DNA: TGTGCCAGCAGCTTACTCGGGAGGGCCGAAGAGACCCAGTACTTC.

V gene TRBV3-1 (or the pseudogene TRBV3-2) combines with J gene TRBJ2-1, with 9 bases fitting TRBD1. Germline V gene data show CDR1 as LGHDT and CDR2 as YNNKEL (reference sequence). Losses at the gene ends were 4 bases for V and 4 bases for J; bases not matched to a gene: 8. This CDR3 contains 16 residues. The CDR3 DNA reads as TGTGCCAGCAGCCCTACTCGACAGGGGGGGTACAATGAGCAGTTCTTC. This gives the protein CASSPTRQGGYNEQFF.

V gene TRBV19 combines with J gene TRBJ1-1; 10 nucleotides match TRBD1. Germline V gives CDR1 LNHDA, CDR2 SQIVND (reference sequence). The CDR3 sequence is 15 residues long. The V and J ends lost 5 bases and 5 bases, in that order; junction bases with no gene match: 8. Here the CDR3 reads CASSPPGQGGTEAFF. The CDR3 DNA is TGTGCCAGTAGTCCGCCCGGACAGGGGGGGACTGAAGCTTTCTTT.

Here the CDR3 reads CASSLWQGATEAFF. CDR3 DNA sequence: TGTGCCAGCAGTTTATGGCAGGGTGCGACTGAAGCTTTCTTT. The V call is TRBV27, the J call TRBJ1-1; TRBD1 is a possible D gene (5 bases). This CDR3 has 14 amino acids. Trimming left V 1 base short and J 5 bases short, with 11 bases between. Per germline, CDR1 MNHEY and CDR2 SMNVEV (reference sequence).

The CDR3 sequence is CASSLDIDTEAFF. CDR3 coding DNA: TGCGCCAGCAGCTTAGACATAGACACTGAAGCTTTCTTT. The chain uses TRBV5-1 and TRBJ1-1; D remains ambiguous. Trimming cost V 2 bases and J 3 bases, with 8 bases left between them. Germline CDR1 is SGHRS and CDR2 is YFSETQ. The CDR3 is made up of 13 amino acids.

The chain is built from TRBV11-2 and TRBJ2-1; D gene ambiguous. Trimming took off 7 bases at V and 14 bases at J, with 21 bases between the two ends. The CDR3 totals 13 residues. The germline V gene encodes CDR1 SGHAT and CDR2 FQNNGV. Here the CDR3 reads CASTSLGGTMEFF. The CDR3 DNA reads as TGTGCCAGCACCTCCCTCGGCGGAACAATGGAGTTCTTC.

The chain has TRBV7-9 and TRBJ1-1, with 7 nucleotides matching TRBD1. Germline CDR1 SEHNR, CDR2 FQNEAQ (reference sequence). The CDR3 contains 13 residues. V gave up 3 bases and J gave up 4 bases; unmatched junction bases: 2. The CDR3 sequence: CASSFGTVTEAFF. The CDR3 DNA reads TGTGCCAGCAGCTTCGGGACAGTCACTGAAGCTTTCTTT.

The rearrangement links TRBV15 to TRBJ2-1, with D unclear. This CDR3 has 16 amino acids. V was trimmed by 0 bases and J by 0 bases, leaving 9 bases between them. Germline V gene data show CDR1 as LNHNV and CDR2 as YYDKDF (reference sequence). CDR3 region: CATSRDPTSSYNEQFF. CDR3 nucleotides: TGTGCCACCAGCAGAGATCCAACAAGCTCCTACAATGAGCAGTTCTTC.

The genes are TRBV4-1 and TRBJ2-5, with TRBD2 identical over 12 bases. J was trimmed by 5 bases and V by 4 bases; bases with no gene match: 8. The CDR3 has 16 amino acids. Germline values: CDR1 MGHRA, CDR2 YSYEKL. The chain's CDR3 is CASSPKRTSGIETQYF. DNA for the CDR3: TGCGCCAGCAGCCCTAAAAGGACTAGCGGGATTGAGACCCAGTACTTC.

CDR3 protein: CASSSSLAGGPVEQFF. The DNA for the CDR3 is TGTGCCAGCAGCTCCTCGCTAGCGGGAGGGCCAGTTGAGCAGTTCTTC. The genes are TRBV11-2 and TRBJ2-1, with TRBD2 matching over 12 bases. Germline CDR1 SGHAT, CDR2 FQNNGV. Trimming took 4 bases from V and 9 from J; bases not matched to a gene: 10. The CDR3 length is 16 residues.

The chain links TRBV28 to TRBJ2-7; TRBD1 is a possible D gene (5 bases). Trimming removed 3 bases from V and 0 bases from J, with 9 bases in between. From germline, CDR1 is MDHEN and CDR2 SYDVKM. This CDR3 is 14 amino acids long. The CDR3 DNA reads TGTGCCAGCAGTTTTGAGACAGACTCCTACGAGCAGTACTTC. Translation gives CASSFETDSYEQYF.

The chain recombines TRBV29-1 with TRBJ2-2; 11 nucleotides align to TRBD1. The germline CDR1 and CDR2 sequences are SQVTM and ANQGSEA. The CDR3 has 14 residues. V lost 5 bases to trimming and J lost 4 bases; unmatched junction nucleotides: 3. The CDR3 protein is CSVQGTGGTGELFF. The CDR3 DNA sequence: TGCAGCGTTCAGGGGACAGGGGGCACCGGGGAGCTGTTTTTT.

V and J are TRBV3-1 (or the pseudogene TRBV3-2) and TRBJ2-2; 11 nucleotides agree with TRBD2. Germline CDR1 and CDR2: LGHDT and YNNKEL (reference sequence). Trimming cost V 0 bases and J 6 bases; bases outside gene matches: 6. The CDR3 spans 17 residues. CDR3 coding DNA: TGTGCCAGCAGCCAAGAGGATAGCGGGAGGGCCTCCGGGGAGCTGTTTTTT. This sequence encodes CASSQEDSGRASGELFF.

The chain joins TRBV27 to TRBJ2-7; 8 bases line up with TRBD1. In germline, CDR1 is MNHEY, CDR2 SMNVEV (reference sequence). Trimming cost V 3 bases and J 1 base; bases outside gene matches: 2. CDR3 length equals 14 residues. CDR3 sequence reads: CASSLDRDSYEQYV. CDR3 coding DNA: TGTGCCAGCAGTTTGGACAGGGATTCCTACGAGCAGTACGTC.

This rearrangement joins TRBV5-4 to TRBJ1-2; 8 nucleotides match TRBD1. The length of the CDR3 is 14 residues. Trimming took 4 bases from V and 4 from J; bases not matched to a gene: 6. Germline assignment: CDR1 SGHNT and CDR2 YYREEE (reference sequence). Written as DNA, the CDR3 is TGTGCCAGCAGCCCAGGACAGGGTGGCTATGGCTACACCTTC. Protein: CASSPGQGGYGYTF. The full variable domain, its missing parts supplied by reference TRBV5-4 and TRBJ1-2, is ETGVTQSPTHLIKTRGQQVTLRCSSQSGHNTVSWYQQALGQGPQFIFQYYREEENGRGNFPPRFSGLQFPNYSSELNVNALELDDSALYLCASSPGQGGYGYTFGSGTRLTVV.

The J gene is TRBJ2-2, the V gene TRBV7-9; no definite D call. The CDR3 totals 17 residues. Germline V lookup: CDR1 SEHNR, CDR2 FQNEAQ (reference sequence). Trimming removed 1 base from V and 4 bases from J, with 16 bases in between. For the CDR3, the DNA is TGTGCCAGCAGCTTAGGCGGATTTAGTCCGGTCACCGGGGAGCTGTTTTTT. Amino acid sequence: CASSLGGFSPVTGELFF.

The chain joins TRBV9 to TRBJ1-6; 9 positions match TRBD1. The J segment lost 7 bases and the V segment lost 5 bases, leaving 7 bases of the junction unmatched. Germline CDR1 and CDR2: SGDLS and YYNGEE. The CDR3 covers 15 residues. The CDR3 DNA reads TGTGCCAGCAGGGGACAGGGTGGGCTCAATTCACCCCTCCACTTT. This codes for CASRGQGGLNSPLHF.

V and J are TRBV11-2 and TRBJ2-5; 7 bases fit TRBD2. The CDR3 totals 15 residues. Per the germline V gene, CDR1 is SGHAT and CDR2 is FQNNGV. V shed 5 bases and J 0 bases; nucleotides not matched to a gene: 6. The CDR3 loop reads CASSQPAGDQETQYF. The CDR3 DNA sequence: TGTGCCAGCAGCCAGCCCGCGGGGGACCAAGAGACCCAGTACTTC.

The chain is built from TRBV5-6 and TRBJ2-5; TRBD1 aligns across 8 bases. CDR1 is SGHDT, CDR2 YYEEEE, per germline. The V segment lost 4 bases and the J segment 1 base; nucleotides outside the gene matches: 3. This CDR3 has 14 amino acids. The CDR3 nucleotides are TGTGCCAGCAGCCAAACAGGGGGCCAAGAGACCCAGTACTTC. Encoded protein: CASSQTGGQETQYF.

This rearrangement joins TRBV4-1 to TRBJ1-2, with no clear D. The ends were cut back, 1 base at V and 4 bases at J, with 7 bases in the middle. This CDR3 comprises 13 residues. Germline assignment: CDR1 MGHRA and CDR2 YSYEKL. The CDR3 coding sequence is TGCGCCAGCAGCCAAGTAGGAGGCTATGGCTACACCTTC. The encoded protein is CASSQVGGYGYTF.

The chain's CDR3 is CASSLEGQGLGYTF. As DNA, the CDR3 is TGCGCCAGCAGCTTGGAAGGACAGGGGCTTGGCTACACCTTC. The chain employs TRBV5-1 and TRBJ1-2; 9 nucleotides line up with TRBD1. This CDR3 region has 14 residues. The V gene's germline CDR1 is SGHRS and CDR2 YFSETQ. V shed 0 bases, J shed 7 bases, and the junction held 4 bases outside the gene matches.

This clone showed up just once. The V gene is TRBV5-1, the J gene TRBJ2-3; 10 nucleotides align to TRBD2. CDR3 length: 15 residues. Trimming cost V 4 bases and J 1 base; bases outside gene matches: 3. CDR1 is SGHRS and CDR2 is YFSETQ in the germline V gene. CDR3: CASSTLAGGTDTQYF. The CDR3 DNA sequence: TGCGCCAGCAGCACTCTAGCGGGAGGCACAGATACGCAGTATTTT.

The chain carries TRBV15 and TRBJ1-4, with a possible D match to TRBD1 (6 bases). The length of the CDR3 is 14 residues. Germline assignment: CDR1 LNHNV and CDR2 YYDKDF (reference sequence). V lost 4 bases and J lost 8, with 14 bases in between. CDR3 sequence (DNA): TGTGCCACCAGCAATGTCCAGGGGAGAGAAAAACTGTTTTTT. It is translated as CATSNVQGREKLFF.